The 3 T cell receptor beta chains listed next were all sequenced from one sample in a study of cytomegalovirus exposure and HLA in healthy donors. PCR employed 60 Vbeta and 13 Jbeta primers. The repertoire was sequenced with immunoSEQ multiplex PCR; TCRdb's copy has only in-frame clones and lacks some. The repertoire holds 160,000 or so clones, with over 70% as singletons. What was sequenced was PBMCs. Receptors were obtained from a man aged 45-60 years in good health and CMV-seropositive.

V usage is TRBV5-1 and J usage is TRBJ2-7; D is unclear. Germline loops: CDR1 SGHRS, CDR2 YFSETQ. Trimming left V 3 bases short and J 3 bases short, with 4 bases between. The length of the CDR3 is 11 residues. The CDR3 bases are TGCGCCAGCAGCTCCAACTACGAGCAGTACTTC. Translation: CASSSNYEQYF.

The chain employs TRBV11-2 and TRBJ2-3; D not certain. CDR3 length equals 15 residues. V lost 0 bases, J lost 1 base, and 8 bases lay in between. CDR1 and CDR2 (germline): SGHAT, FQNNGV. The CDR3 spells CASSLDPSRTDTQYF. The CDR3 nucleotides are TGTGCCAGCAGCTTAGATCCCAGTCGCACAGATACGCAGTATTTT. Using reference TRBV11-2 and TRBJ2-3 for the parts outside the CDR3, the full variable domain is EAGVAQSPRYKIIEKRQSVAFWCNPISGHATLYWYQQILGQGPKLLIQFQNNGVVDDSQLPKDRFSAERLKGVDSTLKIQPAKLEDSAVYLCASSLDPSRTDTQYFGPGTRLTVL.

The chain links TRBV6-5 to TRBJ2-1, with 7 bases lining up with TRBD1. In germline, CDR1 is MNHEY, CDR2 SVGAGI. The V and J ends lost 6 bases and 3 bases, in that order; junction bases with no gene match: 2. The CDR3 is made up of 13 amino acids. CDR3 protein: CASRGQIYNEQFF. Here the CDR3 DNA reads TGTGCCAGCAGGGGACAGATCTACAATGAGCAGTTCTTC.